This paragraph reports one T cell receptor (beta chain). Its specificity is unknown. As to time point: pre-sensitization, week 0. Sample treatment: therapeutic diphenylcyclopropenone sensitization with weekly scalp DPC. Investigators collected blood before applying each patch test. The study enrolled 18 to 70-year-old alopecia patients suitable for DPC. TCRdb called the RACE reads again in MiXCR, with one record for every CDR3 protein. The sample holds roughly 250,000 distinct CDR3 sequences, 7.5% to 10% seen once. These data are taken from a study of human T cells and chemical hapten exposure. Overall study findings and caveats: The formation of large CDR3 similarity clusters by expanded TCRs significantly exceeded that of controls.

The germline V gene has CDR1 SGHNT and CDR2 YENEEA. CDR3 length: 16 residues. V lost 5 bases, J lost 2 bases, and 18 bases lay in between. Sequencing was performed on whole blood, taken in connection with sensitization to the hapten diphenylcyclopropenone (DPC). J is TRBJ2-5 and V is TRBV11-3; possibly TRBD1 for D (6 bases). The sequence came from a woman between 40 and 55 years old with alopecia areata. Some clones in this sample may be carry-over from other donors' samples. The chain's CDR3 is CASSDRTEGTQETQYF. The DNA for the CDR3 is TGTGCCAGCAGCGATAGGACAGAGGGGACACAAGAGACCCAGTACTTC.